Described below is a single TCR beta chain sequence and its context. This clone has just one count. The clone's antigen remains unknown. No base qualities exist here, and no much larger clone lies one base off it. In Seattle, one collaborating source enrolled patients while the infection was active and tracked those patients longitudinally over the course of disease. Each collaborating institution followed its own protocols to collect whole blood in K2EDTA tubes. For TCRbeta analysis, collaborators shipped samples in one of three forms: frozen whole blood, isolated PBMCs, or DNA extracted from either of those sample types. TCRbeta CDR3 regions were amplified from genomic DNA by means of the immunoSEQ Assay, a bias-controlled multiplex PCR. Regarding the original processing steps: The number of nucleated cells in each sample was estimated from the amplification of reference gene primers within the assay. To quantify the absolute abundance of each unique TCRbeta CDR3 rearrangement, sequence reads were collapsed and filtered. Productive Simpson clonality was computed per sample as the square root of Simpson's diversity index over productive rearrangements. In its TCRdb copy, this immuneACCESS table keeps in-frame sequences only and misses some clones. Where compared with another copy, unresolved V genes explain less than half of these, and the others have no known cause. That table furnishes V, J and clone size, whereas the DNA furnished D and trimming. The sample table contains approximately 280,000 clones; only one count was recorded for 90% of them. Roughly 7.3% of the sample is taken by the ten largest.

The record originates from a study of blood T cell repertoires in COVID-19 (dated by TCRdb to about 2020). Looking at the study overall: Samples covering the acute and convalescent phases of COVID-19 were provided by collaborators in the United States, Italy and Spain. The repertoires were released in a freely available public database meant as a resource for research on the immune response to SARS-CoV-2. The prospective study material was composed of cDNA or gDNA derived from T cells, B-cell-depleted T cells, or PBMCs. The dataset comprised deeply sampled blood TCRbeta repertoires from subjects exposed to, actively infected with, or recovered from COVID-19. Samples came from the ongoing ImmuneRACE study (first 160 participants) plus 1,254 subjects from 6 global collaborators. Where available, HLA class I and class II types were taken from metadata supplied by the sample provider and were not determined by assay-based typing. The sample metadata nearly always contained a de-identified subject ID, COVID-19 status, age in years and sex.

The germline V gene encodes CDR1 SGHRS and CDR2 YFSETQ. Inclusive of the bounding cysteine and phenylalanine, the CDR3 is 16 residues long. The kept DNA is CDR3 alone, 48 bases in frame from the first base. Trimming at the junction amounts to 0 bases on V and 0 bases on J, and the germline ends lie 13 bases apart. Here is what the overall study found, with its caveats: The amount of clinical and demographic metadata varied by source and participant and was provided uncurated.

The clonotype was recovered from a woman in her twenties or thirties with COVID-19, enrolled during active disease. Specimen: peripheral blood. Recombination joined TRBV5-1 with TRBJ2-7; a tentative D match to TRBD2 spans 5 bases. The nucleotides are TGCGCCAGCAGCTTGGAAGGCACAACTAGCTCCTACGAGCAGTACTTC. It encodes CASSLEGTTSSYEQYF.